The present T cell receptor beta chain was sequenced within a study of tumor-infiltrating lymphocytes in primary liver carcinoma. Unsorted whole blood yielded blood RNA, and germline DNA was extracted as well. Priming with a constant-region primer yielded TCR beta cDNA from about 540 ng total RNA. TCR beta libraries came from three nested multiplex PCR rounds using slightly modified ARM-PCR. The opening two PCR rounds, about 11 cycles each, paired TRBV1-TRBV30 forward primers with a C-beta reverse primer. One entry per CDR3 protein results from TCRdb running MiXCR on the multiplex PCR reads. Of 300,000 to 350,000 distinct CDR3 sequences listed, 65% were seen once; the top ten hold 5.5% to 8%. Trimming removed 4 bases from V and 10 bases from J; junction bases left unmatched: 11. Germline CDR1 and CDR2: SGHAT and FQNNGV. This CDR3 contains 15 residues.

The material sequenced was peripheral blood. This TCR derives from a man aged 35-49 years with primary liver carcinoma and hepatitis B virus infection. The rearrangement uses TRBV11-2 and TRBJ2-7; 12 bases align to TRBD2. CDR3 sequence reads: CASSSSSGRALEQYF. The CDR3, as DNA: TGTGCCAGCAGCTCCTCTAGCGGGAGGGCCCTAGAACAGTACTTC.